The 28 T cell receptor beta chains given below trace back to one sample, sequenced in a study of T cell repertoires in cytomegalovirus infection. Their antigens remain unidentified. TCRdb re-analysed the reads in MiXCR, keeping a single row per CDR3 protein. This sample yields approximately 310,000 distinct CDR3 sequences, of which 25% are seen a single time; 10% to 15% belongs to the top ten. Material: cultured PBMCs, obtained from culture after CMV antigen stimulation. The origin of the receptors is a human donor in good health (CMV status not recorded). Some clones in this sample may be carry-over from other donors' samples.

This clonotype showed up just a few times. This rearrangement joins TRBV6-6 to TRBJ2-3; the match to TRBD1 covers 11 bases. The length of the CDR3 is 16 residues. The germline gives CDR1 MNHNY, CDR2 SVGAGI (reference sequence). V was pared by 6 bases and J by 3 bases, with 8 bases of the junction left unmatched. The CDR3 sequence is CASRKYGQGATDTQYF. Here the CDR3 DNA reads TGTGCCAGCAGGAAATACGGACAGGGGGCAACAGATACGCAGTATTTT.

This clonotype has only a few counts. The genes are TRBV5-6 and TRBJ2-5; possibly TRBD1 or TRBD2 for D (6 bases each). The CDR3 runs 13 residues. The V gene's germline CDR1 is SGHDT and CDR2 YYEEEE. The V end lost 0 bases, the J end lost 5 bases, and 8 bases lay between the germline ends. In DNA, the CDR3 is TGTGCCAGCAGCTTGGAGGGGGGCGAGACCCAGTACTTC. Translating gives CASSLEGGETQYF.

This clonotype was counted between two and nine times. CDR3: CASSYEGTGNQPQHF. The CDR3 DNA reads TGTGCCAGTAGTTATGAGGGAACCGGAAATCAGCCCCAGCATTTT. J is TRBJ1-5 and V is TRBV19; D is undetermined. The CDR3 covers 15 residues. The germline V gene encodes CDR1 LNHDA and CDR2 SQIVND (reference sequence). With 5 bases removed from V and 4 bases from J, the gap between germline ends came to 15 bases.

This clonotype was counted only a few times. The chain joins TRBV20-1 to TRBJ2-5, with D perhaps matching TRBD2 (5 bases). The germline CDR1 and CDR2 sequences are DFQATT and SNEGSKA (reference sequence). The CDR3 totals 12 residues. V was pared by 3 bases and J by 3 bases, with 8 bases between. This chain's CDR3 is CSASLREETQYF. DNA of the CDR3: TGCAGTGCTAGTTTGCGGGAAGAGACCCAGTACTTC.

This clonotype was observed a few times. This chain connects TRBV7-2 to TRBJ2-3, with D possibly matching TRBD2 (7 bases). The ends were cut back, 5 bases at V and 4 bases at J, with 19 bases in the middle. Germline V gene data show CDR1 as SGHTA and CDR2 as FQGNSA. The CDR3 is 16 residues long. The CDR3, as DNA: TGTGCCAGCAGCGCAGCTACAGGGAGGGGCCCAGATACGCAGTATTTT. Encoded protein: CASSAATGRGPDTQYF.

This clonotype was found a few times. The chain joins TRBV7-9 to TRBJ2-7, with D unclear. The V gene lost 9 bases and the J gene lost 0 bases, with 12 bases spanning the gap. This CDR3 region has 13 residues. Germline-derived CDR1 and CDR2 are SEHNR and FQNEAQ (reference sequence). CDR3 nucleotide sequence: TGTGCCAGTGCCGGGCCCAGCTCCTACGAGCAGTACGTC. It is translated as CASAGPSSYEQYV.

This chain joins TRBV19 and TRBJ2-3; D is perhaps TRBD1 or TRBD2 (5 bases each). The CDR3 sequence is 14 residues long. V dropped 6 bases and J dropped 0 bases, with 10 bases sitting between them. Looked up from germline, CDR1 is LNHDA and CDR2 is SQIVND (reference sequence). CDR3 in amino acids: CASRPGRSTDTQYF. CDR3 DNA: TGTGCCAGTAGACCGGGACGCAGCACAGATACGCAGTATTTT.

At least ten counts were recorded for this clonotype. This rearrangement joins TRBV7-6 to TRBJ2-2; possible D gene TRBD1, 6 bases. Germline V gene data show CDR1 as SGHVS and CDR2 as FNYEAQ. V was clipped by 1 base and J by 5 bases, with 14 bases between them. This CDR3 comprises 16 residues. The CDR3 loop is CASSLEWGRGTGELFF. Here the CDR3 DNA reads TGTGCCAGCAGCTTAGAGTGGGGGCGCGGTACCGGGGAGCTGTTTTTT.

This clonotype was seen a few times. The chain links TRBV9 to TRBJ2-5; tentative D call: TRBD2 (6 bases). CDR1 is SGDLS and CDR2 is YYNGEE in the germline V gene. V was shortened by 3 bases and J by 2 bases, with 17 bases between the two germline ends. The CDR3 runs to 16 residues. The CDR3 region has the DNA TGTGCCAGCAGCGAACGGCAGGGACTCCCGCAAGAGACCCAGTACTTC. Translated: CASSERQGLPQETQYF.

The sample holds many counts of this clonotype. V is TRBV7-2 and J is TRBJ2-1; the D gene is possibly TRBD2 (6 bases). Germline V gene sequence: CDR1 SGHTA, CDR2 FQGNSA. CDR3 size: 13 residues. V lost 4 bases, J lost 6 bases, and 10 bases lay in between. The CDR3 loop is CASSSGLRNEQFF. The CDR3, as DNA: TGTGCCAGCAGCTCGGGACTCCGCAATGAGCAGTTCTTC.

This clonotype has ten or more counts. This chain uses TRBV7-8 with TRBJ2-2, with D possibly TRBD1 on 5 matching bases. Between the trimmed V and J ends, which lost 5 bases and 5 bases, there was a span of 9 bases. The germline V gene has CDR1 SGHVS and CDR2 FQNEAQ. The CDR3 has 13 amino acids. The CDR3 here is CASSPQGTGELFF. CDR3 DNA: TGTGCCAGCAGCCCTCAGGGAACCGGGGAGCTGTTTTTT.

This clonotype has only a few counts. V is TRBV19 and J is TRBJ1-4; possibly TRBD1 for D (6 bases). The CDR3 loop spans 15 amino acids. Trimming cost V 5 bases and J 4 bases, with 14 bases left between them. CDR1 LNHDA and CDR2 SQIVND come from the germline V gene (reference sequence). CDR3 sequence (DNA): TGTGCCAGTAGTCAAGGGGGTCTAGATAATGAAAAACTGTTTTTT. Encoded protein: CASSQGGLDNEKLFF.

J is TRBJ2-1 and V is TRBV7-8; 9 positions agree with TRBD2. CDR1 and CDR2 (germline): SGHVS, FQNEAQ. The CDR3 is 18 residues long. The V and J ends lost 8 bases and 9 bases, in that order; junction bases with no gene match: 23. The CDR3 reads CASGQEEGRGLAAGEQFF. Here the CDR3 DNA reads TGTGCCAGCGGCCAAGAGGAGGGTAGGGGACTAGCCGCCGGTGAGCAGTTCTTC. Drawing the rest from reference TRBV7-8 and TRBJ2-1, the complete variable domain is GAGVSQSPRYKVAKRGQDVALRCDPISGHVSLFWYQQALGQGPEFLTYFQNEAQLDKSGLPSDRFFAERPEGSVSTLKIQRTQQEDSAVYLCASGQEEGRGLAAGEQFFGPGTRLTVL.

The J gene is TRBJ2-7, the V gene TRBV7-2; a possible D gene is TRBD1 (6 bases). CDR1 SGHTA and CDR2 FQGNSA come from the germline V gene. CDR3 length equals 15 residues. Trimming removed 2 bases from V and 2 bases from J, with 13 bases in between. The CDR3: CASSLTFQGTYEQYF. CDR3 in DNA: TGTGCCAGCAGCTTAACCTTCCAGGGGACCTACGAGCAGTACTTC.

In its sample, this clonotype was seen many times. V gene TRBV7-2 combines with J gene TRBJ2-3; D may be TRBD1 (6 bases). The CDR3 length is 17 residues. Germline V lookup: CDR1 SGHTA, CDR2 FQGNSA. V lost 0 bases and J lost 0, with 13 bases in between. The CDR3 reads CASSLAGATTSTDTQYF. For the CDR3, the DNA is TGTGCCAGCAGCTTAGCGGGGGCTACCACTAGCACAGATACGCAGTATTTT.

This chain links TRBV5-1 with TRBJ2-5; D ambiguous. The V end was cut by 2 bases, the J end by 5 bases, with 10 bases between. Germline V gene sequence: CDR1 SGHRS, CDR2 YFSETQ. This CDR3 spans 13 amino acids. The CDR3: CASSLRSWETQYF. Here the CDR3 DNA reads TGCGCCAGCAGCTTAAGAAGTTGGGAGACCCAGTACTTC.

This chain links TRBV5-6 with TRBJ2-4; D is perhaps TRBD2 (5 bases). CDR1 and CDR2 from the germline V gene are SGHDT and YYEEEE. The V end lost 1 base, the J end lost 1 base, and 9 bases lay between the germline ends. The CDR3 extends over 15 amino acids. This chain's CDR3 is CASSLSGVAKNIQYF. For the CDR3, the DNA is TGTGCCAGCAGCTTGTCCGGGGTCGCCAAAAACATTCAGTACTTC.

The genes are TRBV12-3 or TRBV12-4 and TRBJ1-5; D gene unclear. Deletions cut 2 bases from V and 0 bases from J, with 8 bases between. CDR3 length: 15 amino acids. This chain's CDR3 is CASSLWEYSNQPQHF. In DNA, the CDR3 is TGTGCCAGCAGTTTATGGGAATATAGCAATCAGCCCCAGCATTTT.

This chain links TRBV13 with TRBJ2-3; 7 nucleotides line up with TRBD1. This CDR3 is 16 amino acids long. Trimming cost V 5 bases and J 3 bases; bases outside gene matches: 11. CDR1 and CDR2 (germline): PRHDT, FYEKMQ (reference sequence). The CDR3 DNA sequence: TGTGCCAGCAGCAGACCAAGGGGGCTGGTGACAGATACGCAGTATTTT. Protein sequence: CASSRPRGLVTDTQYF.

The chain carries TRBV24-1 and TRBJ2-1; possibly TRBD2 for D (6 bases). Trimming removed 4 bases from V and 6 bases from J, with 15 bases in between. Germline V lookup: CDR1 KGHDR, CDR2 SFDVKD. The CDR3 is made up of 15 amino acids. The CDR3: CATSDAGTESNEQFF. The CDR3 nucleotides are TGTGCCACCAGTGACGCCGGGACTGAATCCAATGAGCAGTTCTTC.

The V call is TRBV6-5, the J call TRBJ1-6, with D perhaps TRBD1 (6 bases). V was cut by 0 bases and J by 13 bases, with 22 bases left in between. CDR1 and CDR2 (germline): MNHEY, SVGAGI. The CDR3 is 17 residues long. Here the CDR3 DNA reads TGTGCCAGCAGTTACTCGTCTTCCCCCGGACAGCCTTCTCCCCTCCACTTT. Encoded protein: CASSYSSSPGQPSPLHF.

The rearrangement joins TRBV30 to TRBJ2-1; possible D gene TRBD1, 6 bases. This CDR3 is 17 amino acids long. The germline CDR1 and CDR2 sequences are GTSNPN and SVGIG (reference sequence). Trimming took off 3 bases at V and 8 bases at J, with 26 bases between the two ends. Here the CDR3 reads CAWRRRRGQGLGDEQFF. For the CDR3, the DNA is TGTGCCTGGAGGAGAAGGAGAGGCCAGGGGTTGGGGGATGAGCAGTTCTTC.

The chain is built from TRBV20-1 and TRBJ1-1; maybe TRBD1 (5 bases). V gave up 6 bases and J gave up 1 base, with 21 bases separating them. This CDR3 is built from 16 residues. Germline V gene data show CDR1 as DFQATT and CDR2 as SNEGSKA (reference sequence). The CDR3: CSAKFGSRGANTEAFF. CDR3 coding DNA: TGCAGTGCCAAATTCGGCAGCCGGGGCGCGAACACTGAAGCTTTCTTT.

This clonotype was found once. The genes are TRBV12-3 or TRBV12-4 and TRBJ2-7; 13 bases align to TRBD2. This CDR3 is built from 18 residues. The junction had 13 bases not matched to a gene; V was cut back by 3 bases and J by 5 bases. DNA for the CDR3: TGTGCCAGCAGTTTCCTCGTGACTAGCGGGAGGAAAGACCACGAGCAGTACGTC. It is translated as CASSFLVTSGRKDHEQYV.

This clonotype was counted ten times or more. In DNA, the CDR3 is TGTGCCAGCAGCCAAGGGGGCAGGGACGGCACAGATACGCAGTATTTT. Translating it yields CASSQGGRDGTDTQYF. J is TRBJ2-3 and V is TRBV4-2; D possibly uses TRBD1 or TRBD2 (5 bases each). The ends were cut back, 1 base at V and 1 base at J, with 12 bases in the middle. Germline CDR1 and CDR2: LGHNA and YNFKEQ. This CDR3 spans 16 amino acids.

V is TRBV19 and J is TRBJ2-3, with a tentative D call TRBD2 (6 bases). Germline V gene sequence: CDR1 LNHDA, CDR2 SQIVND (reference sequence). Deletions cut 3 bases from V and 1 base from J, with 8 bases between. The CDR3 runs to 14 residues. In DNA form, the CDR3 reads TGTGCCAGTAGTATTCAGCGGGGCACAGATACGCAGTATTTT. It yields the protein CASSIQRGTDTQYF.

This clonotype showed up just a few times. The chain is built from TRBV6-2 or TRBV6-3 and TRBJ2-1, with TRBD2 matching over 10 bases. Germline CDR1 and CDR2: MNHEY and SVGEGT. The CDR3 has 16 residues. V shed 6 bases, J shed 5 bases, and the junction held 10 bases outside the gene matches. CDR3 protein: CASSERQAGGNNEQFF. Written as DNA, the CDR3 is TGTGCCAGCAGCGAAAGGCAAGCGGGAGGGAACAATGAGCAGTTCTTC.

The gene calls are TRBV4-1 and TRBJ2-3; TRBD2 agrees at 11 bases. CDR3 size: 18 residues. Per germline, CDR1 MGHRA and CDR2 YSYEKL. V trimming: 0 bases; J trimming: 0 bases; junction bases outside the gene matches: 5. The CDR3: CASSQELAGDTSTDTQYF. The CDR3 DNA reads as TGCGCCAGCAGCCAAGAACTAGCGGGAGACACGAGCACAGATACGCAGTATTTT.